This record looks at one TCR beta chain sequence and its context. The sample originates from a study of blood T cell repertoires in COVID-19. Across the whole study: Acute and convalescent COVID-19 specimens originated in the United States, Italy and Spain. In each case, the material was cDNA or gDNA derived from T cells, B-cell-depleted T cells, or PBMCs.

CDR1 and CDR2 (germline): SGDLS, YYNGEE. Trimming took 3 bases from V and 1 from J; bases not matched to a gene: 4. This CDR3 has 14 amino acids. TCRdb keeps only in-frame clones here, not all; method: immunoSEQ multiplex PCR. Found here are about 100,000 clones, about 90% of them singletons; the top ten hold roughly 7.4%. The genes are TRBV9 and TRBJ2-7, with 7 bases aligning to TRBD1. The sequencing sample was made of peripheral blood. This clonotype was sampled from a young man in a cohort sampled during active COVID-19. This CDR3 reads CASSASGGSYEQYF. The DNA for the CDR3 is TGTGCCAGCAGCGCCTCAGGGGGATCCTACGAGCAGTACTTC.